This T cell receptor beta chain is drawn from a study of T cell responses to AZD1222 COVID-19 vaccine. Findings and limits, study-wide: Among spike-specific TCRs, nearly half reportedly target unmutated variant regions. With dominance at 160-218 and 743-854, vaccine-associated CD4 TCRs spanned spike.

This clone appeared a single time. The antigen remains undetermined. In this CDR3 the conserved last residue, phenylalanine or tryptophan, is missing, so a read error is likely. No DNA is shown, since the ends of the CDR3 on it are uncertain; the CDR3 is the one TCRdb lists. The CDR3 is 13 amino acids in total, end residues counted. Germline loops: CDR1 LGHDT, CDR2 YNNKEL (reference sequence). Measured with immunoSEQ multiplex PCR; TCRdb has only the in-frame clones, and not every one. This table holds around 140,000 clones, about 92% found once. The rearrangement uses TRBV3-1 (or the pseudogene TRBV3-2) and TRBJ1-4; TRBD1, the D gene given by the table, was not confirmed from the DNA. The specimen was peripheral blood, collected on day 0 of AZD1222 vaccination. The receptor's source is an adult in good health. The CDR3 sequence: CASSQDIAGPLTI.